The present TCR beta chain was sequenced within a study of CD8 T cells in Susac syndrome. cDNA came from about 0.46 to 1 ug RNA primed by random hexamers. Amplification of TCR beta CDR3 by immunoSEQ multiplex PCR spanned 54 Vbeta and 13 Jbeta. TCRdb called the immunoSEQ multiplex PCR reads again in MiXCR, with one record for every CDR3 protein. Of about 250,000 distinct CDR3 sequences listed, around 95% are singletons. V was clipped by 6 bases and J by 6 bases, with 16 bases between them. CDR1 and CDR2 from the germline V gene are MNHNY and SVGAGI (reference sequence). The CDR3 contains 14 residues. Sequences were obtained from CD4+ T cells from PBMCs. The chain is built from TRBV6-6 and TRBJ2-3, with D perhaps TRBD1 or TRBD2 (5 bases each). The sequence was obtained from a human donor with multiple sclerosis. CDR3 region: CASSPGHSGDTQYF. Here the CDR3 DNA reads TGTGCCAGCAGCCCCGGACATTCGGGGGATACGCAGTATTTT.